This T cell receptor (beta chain) was captured in a study of cytomegalovirus exposure and HLA in healthy donors (TCRdb year 2017). With regard to the full study: An earlier analysis of about 530 of the donors reported 276 Gb of sequence data and 95 million to 140 million unique TCR beta sequences obtained from around 170 million T cells. The later analysis used no new phenotypic data to find candidate immune exposures, relying instead on TCR beta sequences and their occurrence across donors. About 310 gigabases of sequencing data and approximately 80 million unique TCR sequences were included in an early release covering about 700 HLA-typed donors. A later genetic analysis used genome-wide SNP genotypes for 398 of the 666 donors, treating that subset as a discovery cohort. The study aimed to test whether cataloging public T cell receptors could reveal signatures of past pathogen exposure. Donor age, sex, ethnicity and CMV serostatus were collected together with the repertoire data. To decide whether each TCR beta V gene segment behaved as functional or pseudogenic, an earlier analysis of approximately 590 of the donors relied on high-throughput TCR beta sequencing. The number of donors typed differed by locus, with roughly 629-640 for A, B, C, DRB1 and DQB1, 522 for DQA1, 600 to 610 for DPA1, and over 400 for DPB1. Four to six DR-DQ haplotypes were handled as single units for association and clustering, since linkage in the cohort was strong. The genetic ancestry cluster associated with self-reported Caucasian donors included roughly four fifths of the 350 to 500 genotyped donors. HLA typing included class I and class II loci at four-digit resolution. Besides the first cohort of around 670 subjects, a separate validation cohort made up of about 120 different subjects was used. Every discovery cohort repertoire had been produced on one sequencing platform. Using immunosequencing, the study profiled T cell repertoires from 500 to 800 subjects and related those repertoires to cytomegalovirus serostatus. To study patterns of TCR occurrence, a later analysis re-analyzed previously published TCR beta repertoires from 666 donors and added high-resolution HLA genotyping. Among around 400 genotyped donors of the cohort, an average of around 240,000 unique TCR beta nucleotide sequences was sequenced per donor, of which about 19% were non-productive. The study combined high-throughput TCR immunosequencing, statistical association of individual TCRs with disease status, and machine learning to predict cytomegalovirus infection status.

The receptor library was made with the immunoSEQ multiplex PCR assay. A mixture of 60 forward primers for TCR Vbeta segments and 13 reverse primers for TCR Jbeta segments was used in the multiplex PCR. A multiplex PCR assay on genomic DNA amplified the CDR3 region of rearranged TCR beta genes. The Illumina HiSeq System was used to sequence the amplified TCR beta libraries as 87-base-pair reads. The published analysis was carried out like this. A later analysis counted approximately 76 million unique TCR beta chains across the 650 to 800 repertoires, and around 12 million of these chains were shared by at least two donors. A nearest-neighbor algorithm error-corrected the raw reads and collapsed the reads into unique sequences, merging closely related sequences to remove PCR and sequencing errors. Alignment of CDR3 sequences to IMGT reference sequences was used to assign V, D and J gene segments. For a sequence to be retained, a match of at least six nucleotides to both a V gene segment and a J gene segment was required. Rearrangements were classified as productive when the CDR3 lacked stop codons and remained in frame with V and J, and all other rearrangements were classified as non-productive. Following IMGT convention, CDR3 was defined as the stretch from the second conserved V-encoded cysteine to the conserved J-encoded phenylalanine. In an earlier analysis of around 640 of the donors, sequences lacking an unambiguous match to a single V gene segment were excluded. An earlier analysis of some 610 of the donors called V segments functional above 56.7% productive rearrangements and segregating when the between-donor standard deviation exceeded 5%. A statistical classification framework was built to diagnose cytomegalovirus status from the catalog of TCR beta chain sequences. V and J gene assignment, in a later analysis, came from comparing TCR nucleotide sequences with IMGT/GENE-DB human TR gene sequences. In a later analysis, CDR3 sequences and most-parsimonious VDJ recombination scenarios were assigned using the TCRdist pipeline. A later analysis defined each TCR beta chain by its CDR3 amino acid sequence plus V-gene family, and excluded reads lacking a unique V-gene family. As a way to deal with suspected cross-contamination and a sequencing artifact, a later analysis dropped roughly 600 nucleotide sequences that were highly shared and had low generation probability. A later analysis calculated a clonal expansion index for each public chain from normalized within-repertoire ranks of inferred template counts. A later analysis computed generation probabilities with a VDJ recombination model fitted to out-of-frame rearrangements, and checked the results against IGoR. In a later analysis, hypergeometric tests were used to score TCR-TCR, TCR-HLA and TCR-CMV co-occurrence, with a repertoire-size bias correction applied to TCR pairs. To estimate false discovery rates, a later analysis permuted the HLA or CMV assignments 20 times. In a later analysis, co-occurring TCRs were grouped with DBSCAN, and TCRdist sequence similarity was added when clustering was performed within HLA-allele-positive subsets. Repertoires with fewer than 30,000 or more than 120,000 public chains were left out of co-occurrence clustering, as were about five repertoires with anomalous nucleotide sharing. TCRdb obtained this table from immuneACCESS and retained in-frame rearrangements with V and J assigned. These tables miss some clones; where compared with another copy, unresolved V genes account for less than half of the shortfall, and the remainder is unexplained. The V and J calls and clone size were taken over from that table, and D and trimming were inferred from the DNA. The sample data list under 110,000 clones, and 65% to 90% of these were observed just once. About 1.6% of the sample lies in the top ten.

The cohort was made up of several hundred healthy bone marrow donors. All cohort members were sampled while nominally healthy, although unrecorded immune exposures were likely present. The donor was CMV seronegative and was included in the group of approximately 350 seronegative cohort members. A peripheral blood sample was collected from each donor, and TCR beta sequencing was performed on peripheral blood mononuclear cells. Genomic DNA extraction from the blood cell samples was performed with the Qiagen DNeasy Blood Extraction Kit. General study outcomes and caveats: Most TCR sequences were seen in very few donors, while some public TCRs were found in many individuals. According to a later analysis, most CMV-associated TCR beta chains appeared to be HLA-restricted, and the HLA associations seemed to be driven largely by CMV exposure. Several of the top co-occurrence clusters appeared to be linked to parvovirus B19, influenza, CMV and Epstein-Barr virus, according to a later analysis. Compared with equally common non-associated chains, HLA-associated TCR beta chains in a later analysis were more clonally expanded and had lower generation probabilities. In vitro tests confirmed that a few of the cytomegalovirus-associated TCR beta chains recognize cytomegalovirus antigens. Correlated functional status among segregating V segments might be attributable to linkage disequilibrium, but an unknown experimental factor could not be ruled out. Broadly in line with IMGT annotations, most TCR beta V segments showed up in productive rearrangements about 87% or about 30% of the time in an earlier analysis of 587 of the donors. A group of highly shared sequence variants was considered likely to be a technical artifact of the sequencing pipeline. When HLA alleles, especially DR and DQ, strongly co-occurred, attributing TCR associations to individual alleles was difficult. The authors suggested that the approach could potentially be extended to other disease states and immunological phenotypes. HLA typing was unavailable for some donors at each locus, so association tests used only the typed subset. A later analysis associated about 18,000 TCR beta sequences with specific HLA alleles at a false discovery rate of 0.05. In the study, approximately 150 TCR beta chains were listed as associated with cytomegalovirus. The earlier analysis of 587 of the donors excluded approximately 15 rarely observed V segments, including chromosome 9 orphons, because counts were too low. Compared with the roughly 710-donor mean, donors in an Asian-associated ancestry cluster had fewer N-insertions in productive TCRs, according to a later genetic analysis. A further reported finding was that TCR beta sequences accurately predicted the HLA-A and HLA-B alleles for most subjects in the first cohort. Cytomegalovirus status was reported to be diagnosed by the classifier with high specificity and sensitivity in both the original and validation cohorts. V-gene and J-gene trimming of TCR beta chains was associated with a missense DCLRE1C variant in a later genetic analysis, and the association was replicated in an independent cohort. Only TCR beta chains were sequenced in this cohort, and the absence of alpha or paired-chain data limited detectable features. Some IMGT-functional V segments, including TRBV6-2 and TRBV6-3, could not be distinguished by the 87-base-pair reads and were therefore excluded. For the cohort, immune exposure information was limited to CMV serostatus. In a later analysis, the rate of TCR association differed among HLA loci, with DRB1 alleles having the most associated TCRs and HLA-C alleles having the fewest. Sequencing depth was assumed to be roughly uniform across donors in the presence/absence analyses, though that assumption may not hold.

V is clipped by 5 bases and J by 4 bases, and the sequence between their germline boundaries is 9 bases long. From cysteine to phenylalanine, the CDR3 is 13 amino acids long. The retained sequence is limited to the CDR3, 39 bases, with the frame set at the first base. Per the germline V gene, SGHAT is the CDR1 and FQNNGV is the CDR2. To note about this clone: Its cognate antigen has yet to be identified. One base away there is no much larger clone; base qualities are not given.

The TCR was taken from a man aged 45-60 years in good health and CMV-seronegative. Sequencing was done on a sample of PBMCs. In this chain, TRBV11-2 is recombined with TRBJ1-3, with no reliable assignment of the D segment. The CDR3 here reads CASSISRGNTIYF. The DNA is TGTGCCAGCAGCATTTCACGGGGAAACACCATATATTTT.